Here is one T cell receptor beta chain with its context. Its antigen is currently unknown. This sample was included in a study of shared clonotypes between healthy human individuals. Notes on the study in general: Shared across several donors were 4% to 5% of the naive CD4 clonotypes. Clonotypes shared by all four donors outscored non-shared clonotypes in generation probability.

CDR1 and CDR2 (germline): SEHNR, FQNEAQ (reference sequence). Losses at the gene ends were 5 bases for V and 2 bases for J; bases not matched to a gene: 4. This CDR3 contains 15 residues. The repertoire was sequenced with immunoSEQ multiplex PCR; TCRdb's copy has only in-frame clones and lacks some. This table holds about 1 million clones, more than 60% found once. This receptor was obtained from a man between 18 and 35 years old in good health. This chain links TRBV7-9 with TRBJ2-3; TRBD2 matches at 10 bases. The material sequenced was memory CD4+ T cells sorted from blood. Subset denoted: CD45RA-negative fraction. The CDR3 is CASSHSGGFTDTQYF. The CDR3 bases are TGTGCCAGCAGCCATAGCGGGGGGTTCACAGATACGCAGTATTTT.